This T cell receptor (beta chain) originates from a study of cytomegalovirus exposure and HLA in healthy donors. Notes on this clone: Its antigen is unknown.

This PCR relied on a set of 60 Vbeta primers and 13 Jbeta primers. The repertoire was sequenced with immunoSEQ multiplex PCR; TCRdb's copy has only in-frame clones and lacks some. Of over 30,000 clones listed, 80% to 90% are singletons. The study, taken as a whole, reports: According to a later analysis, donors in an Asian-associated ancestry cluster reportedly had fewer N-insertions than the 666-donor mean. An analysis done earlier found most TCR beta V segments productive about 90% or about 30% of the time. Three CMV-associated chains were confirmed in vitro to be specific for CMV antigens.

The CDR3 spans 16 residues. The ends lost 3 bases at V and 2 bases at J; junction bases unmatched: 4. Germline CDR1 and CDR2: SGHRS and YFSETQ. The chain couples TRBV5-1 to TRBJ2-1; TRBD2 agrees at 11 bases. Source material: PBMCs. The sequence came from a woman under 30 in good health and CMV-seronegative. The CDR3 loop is CASSSWTSGPYNEQFF. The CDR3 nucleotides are TGCGCCAGCAGCTCTTGGACTAGCGGGCCCTACAATGAGCAGTTCTTC.